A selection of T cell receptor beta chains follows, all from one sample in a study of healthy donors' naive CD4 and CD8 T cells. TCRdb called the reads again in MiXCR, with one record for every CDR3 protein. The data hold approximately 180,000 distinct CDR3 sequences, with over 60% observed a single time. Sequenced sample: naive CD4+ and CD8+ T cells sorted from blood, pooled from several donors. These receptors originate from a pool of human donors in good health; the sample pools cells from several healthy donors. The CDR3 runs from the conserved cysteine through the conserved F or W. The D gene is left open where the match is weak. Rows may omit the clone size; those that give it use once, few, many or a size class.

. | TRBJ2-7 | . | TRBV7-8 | TGTGCCAGCAGCCGAACCGACAGCTACGAGCAGTACTTC | CASSRTDSYEQYF
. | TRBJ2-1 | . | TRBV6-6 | TGTGCCAGCAGGGGACCGAACAATGAGCAGTTCTTC | CASRGPNNEQFF
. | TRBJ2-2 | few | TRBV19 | TGTGCCAGTAGTCCAGGACAGTACCTCGGGGAGCTGTTTTTT | CASSPGQYLGELFF
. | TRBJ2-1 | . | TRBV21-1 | TGTGCCAGCAGCCTTGGGACAGCGAAAGTCTCCTACAATGAGCAGTTCTTC | CASSLGTAKVSYNEQFF
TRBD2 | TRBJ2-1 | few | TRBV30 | TGTGCCTGGAGTGGGTATAGCGGGAGTTCTGAGCAGTTCTTC | CAWSGYSGSSEQFF
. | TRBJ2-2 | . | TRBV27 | TGTGCCAGCAGTCTAAAGCGGGTGGGGAACACCGGGGAGCTGTTTTTT | CASSLKRVGNTGELFF
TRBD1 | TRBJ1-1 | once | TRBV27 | TGTGCCAGCAGTACCCGGGACAGGTACACTGAAGCTTTCTTT | CASSTRDRYTEAFF
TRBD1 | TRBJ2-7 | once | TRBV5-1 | TGCGCCAGCAGCTCGGACAGGGGGCTCCGCGAGCAGTACTTC | CASSSDRGLREQYF
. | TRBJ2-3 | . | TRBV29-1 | TGCAGCGTCCGAGGGGAGTCCACGGCAGATACGCAGTATTTT | CSVRGESTADTQYF
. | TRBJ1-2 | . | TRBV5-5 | TGTGCCAGCAGCTTGGGAATGGAGTCCCTGGTTGGCGGCTACACCTTC | CASSLGMESLVGGYTF
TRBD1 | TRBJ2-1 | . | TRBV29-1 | TGCAGCTCCGAAGTAGGGACAGTGACCCATGAGCAGTTCTTC | CSSEVGTVTHEQFF
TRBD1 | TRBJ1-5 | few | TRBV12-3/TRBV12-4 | TGTGCCAGCAGTTTGGGACAGTCCCAGCCCCAGCATTTT | CASSLGQSQPQHF
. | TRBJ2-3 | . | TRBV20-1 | TGCAGTGCTAGAGAAGGGTGGCCAGGGACAGATACGCAGTATTTT | CSAREGWPGTDTQYF
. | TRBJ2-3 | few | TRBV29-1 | TGCAGCGTTGAGGGCCGGGTGACAGATACGCAGTATTTT | CSVEGRVTDTQYF
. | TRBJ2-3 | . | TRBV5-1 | TGCGCCAGCAGCCTGATAGGAGGGCGGGCAGATACGCAGTATTTT | CASSLIGGRADTQYF
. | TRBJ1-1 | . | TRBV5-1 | TGCGCCAGCAGCTTGGGTCACTGGAACACTGAAGCTTTCTTT | CASSLGHWNTEAFF
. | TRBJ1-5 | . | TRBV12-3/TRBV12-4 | TGTGCCAGCAGTTCTCAACAGGGCGAGCTCCAGCATTTT | CASSSQQGELQHF
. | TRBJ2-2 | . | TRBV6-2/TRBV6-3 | TGTGCCAGCAGTTACCTCGGATCGAACACCGGGGAGCTGTTTTTT | CASSYLGSNTGELFF
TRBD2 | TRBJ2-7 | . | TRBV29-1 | TGCAGCGGTGTGGGCGGGAGCTCCTACGAGCAGTACTTC | CSGVGGSSYEQYF
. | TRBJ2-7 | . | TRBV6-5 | TGTGCCAGCAGTTCCCCACGGGGGTCATTCACCTACGAGCAGTACTTC | CASSSPRGSFTYEQYF
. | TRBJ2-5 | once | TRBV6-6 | TGTGCCAGCAGTTACCCCGGGCAACAAGAGACCCAGTACTTC | CASSYPGQQETQYF
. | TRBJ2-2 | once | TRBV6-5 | TGTGCCTGCAGTTACCTCAGCCCCGGGGAGCTGTTTTTT | CACSYLSPGELFF
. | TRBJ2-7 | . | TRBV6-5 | TGTGCCAGCAGTTCCGACGACGAGGCGGAGGAGCAGTACTTC | CASSSDDEAEEQYF